The 20 T cell receptor beta chains given below trace back to one sample, sequenced in a study of response to subunit inactivated influenza vaccine. TCRdb ran MiXCR on the RT-PCR reads and lists one entry per CDR3 protein. The sample lists fewer than 700,000 distinct CDR3 sequences, 10% to 15% seen once, with over 10% in the top ten. This specimen consisted of PBMCs from blood, obtained roughly 47 days after vaccination. The receptors originated from a man aged 45-60 years who received an inactivated influenza vaccine.

The V and J genes are TRBV10-3 and TRBJ2-1; no clear D. CDR3 length equals 13 residues. V lost 3 bases, J lost 7 bases, and 10 bases lay in between. Germline CDR1 reads ENHRY; CDR2 reads SYGVKD. Here the CDR3 reads CAISDPLQNEQFF. DNA for the CDR3: TGTGCCATCAGTGACCCCCTGCAAAATGAGCAGTTCTTC.

V gene TRBV12-3 or TRBV12-4 combines with J gene TRBJ1-6, with 10 bases lining up with TRBD1. J was trimmed by 9 bases and V by 6 bases; bases with no gene match: 8. This CDR3 is built from 15 residues. CDR3 nucleotides: TGTGCCAGCAGCAGGACAGGGGGGATCGGTTCACCCCTCCACTTT. Amino acids: CASSRTGGIGSPLHF.

This clonotype was observed a few times. The chain has TRBV28 and TRBJ2-2; 13 nucleotides match TRBD2. V dropped 4 bases and J dropped 6; count of bases not matched to a gene: 8. The CDR3 runs to 17 residues. Germline CDR1 reads MDHEN; CDR2 reads SYDVKM. DNA of the CDR3: TGTGCCAGCAGTTCCCTACAACTAGCGGGAGGGCCCGGGGAGCTGTTTTTT. Its translation: CASSSLQLAGGPGELFF. Together with reference TRBV28 and TRBJ2-2, the CDR3 gives the full variable domain: DVKVTQSSRYLVKRTGEKVFLECVQDMDHENMFWYRQDPGLGLRLIYFSYDVKMKEKGDIPEGYSVSREKKERFSLILESASTNQTSMYLCASSSLQLAGGPGELFFGEGSRLTVL.

The rearrangement joins TRBV7-9 to TRBJ2-3, with 9 bases that match TRBD2. Looked up from germline, CDR1 is SEHNR and CDR2 is FQNEAQ (reference sequence). The CDR3 sequence is 15 residues long. With 2 bases clipped from V and 5 bases from J, the junction kept 5 bases outside the gene matches. Here the CDR3 reads CASSLPSGAGDTQYF. The CDR3 DNA is TGTGCCAGCAGCTTACCTAGCGGGGCTGGAGATACGCAGTATTTT.

In nucleotides, the CDR3 is TGCAGTGCTAGAGCCTTTCAGGGGATCGACACTGAAGCTTTCTTT. This encodes CSARAFQGIDTEAFF. This chain uses TRBV20-1 with TRBJ1-1; weak D call: TRBD1 (6 bases). Germline lookup yields CDR1 DFQATT and CDR2 SNEGSKA (reference sequence). This CDR3 comprises 15 residues. The V end lost 1 base, the J end lost 3 bases, and 15 bases lay between the germline ends.

This clonotype was counted ten times or more. The chain combines TRBV7-9 with TRBJ2-5; 7 bases are shared with TRBD1. The CDR3 length is 17 residues. Germline V gene data show CDR1 as SEHNR and CDR2 as FQNEAQ (reference sequence). The V gene end was trimmed by 5 bases and the J gene end by 2 bases; junction bases not matched to a gene: 14. The CDR3 nucleotides read TGTGCCAGCAGCCCACTGCTCACGGGGACAGAGCAAGAGACCCAGTACTTC. It specifies CASSPLLTGTEQETQYF. The complete variable domain, with remaining parts taken from reference TRBV7-9 and TRBJ2-5, reads DTGVSQNPRHKITKRGQNVTFRCDPISEHNRLYWYRQTLGQGPEFLTYFQNEAQLEKSRLLSDRFSAERPKGSFSTLEIQRTEQGDSAMYLCASSPLLTGTEQETQYFGPGTRLLVL.

This clonotype was observed a handful of times. The gene calls are TRBV20-1 and TRBJ2-7; 8 nucleotides agree with TRBD2. The V and J ends lost 3 bases and 3 bases, in that order; junction bases with no gene match: 4. The CDR3 sequence is 13 residues long. Germline V gene data show CDR1 as DFQATT and CDR2 as SNEGSKA (reference sequence). This CDR3 is CSASGGAVYEQYF. The DNA of the CDR3 is TGCAGTGCTAGCGGGGGGGCAGTCTACGAGCAGTACTTC.

The V and J genes are TRBV4-3 and TRBJ2-7, with D maybe TRBD1 (5 bases). The germline CDR1 and CDR2 sequences are LGHNA and YSLEER. The CDR3 totals 17 residues. Trimming removed 0 bases at V and 0 bases at J, with 15 bases between. Here the CDR3 DNA reads TGCGCCAGCAGCCAAGATTTTCCAGGGCGGAACTCCTACGAGCAGTACTTC. Translation gives CASSQDFPGRNSYEQYF.

This chain joins TRBV12-3 or TRBV12-4 and TRBJ2-1; TRBD1 matches at 8 bases. The V gene end was trimmed by 6 bases and the J gene end by 7 bases; junction bases not matched to a gene: 8. The CDR3 sequence is 14 residues long. This CDR3 reads CASSLGQVWNEQFF. The CDR3 DNA reads as TGTGCCAGCAGCCTGGGACAGGTTTGGAATGAGCAGTTCTTC.

The rearrangement uses TRBV6-5 and TRBJ2-2, with 9 bases lining up with TRBD1. The V gene's germline CDR1 is MNHEY and CDR2 SVGAGI. The CDR3 runs to 13 residues. Losses at the gene ends were 4 bases for V and 7 bases for J; bases not matched to a gene: 1. This chain's CDR3 is CASSWTGVGELFF. CDR3 DNA sequence: TGTGCCAGCAGTTGGACAGGGGTCGGGGAGCTGTTTTTT.

This clonotype was observed many times. This rearrangement joins TRBV12-3 or TRBV12-4 to TRBJ2-1; 7 nucleotides match TRBD1. The CDR3 covers 13 residues. The J segment lost 8 bases and the V segment lost 5 bases, leaving 6 bases of the junction unmatched. The CDR3 DNA sequence: TGTGCCAGCAGTCCTGACAGGGTTCATGAGCAGTTCTTC. As protein: CASSPDRVHEQFF.

Many counts were recorded for this clonotype. This rearrangement joins TRBV28 to TRBJ2-5, with 9 bases lining up with TRBD2. Germline V CDR1 and CDR2: MDHEN, SYDVKM. J was trimmed by 5 bases and V by 3 bases; bases with no gene match: 10. The CDR3 runs 16 residues. The CDR3 DNA is TGTGCCAGCAGTTTGGGTGGTAGCGGGAGACGGGAGACCCAGTACTTC. It yields the protein CASSLGGSGRRETQYF.

This clonotype turned up a few times. The chain links TRBV12-3 or TRBV12-4 to TRBJ1-2; D unresolved. The V end lost 0 bases, the J end lost 4 bases, and 6 bases lay between the germline ends. CDR3 length: 13 residues. The CDR3 nucleotides read TGTGCCAGCAGTTTAGCGCCAGTCTATGGCTACACCTTC. Protein sequence: CASSLAPVYGYTF.

The chain carries TRBV14 and TRBJ2-2; unclear D gene. Trimming cost V 0 bases and J 4 bases, with 15 bases left between them. The CDR3 runs 17 residues. Germline CDR1 is SGHDN and CDR2 is FVKESK. The CDR3 region is CASSQDRLGARTGELFF. Written as DNA, the CDR3 is TGTGCCAGCAGCCAAGATCGGTTAGGCGCGCGCACCGGGGAGCTGTTTTTT.

The rearrangement joins TRBV19 to TRBJ2-6, with a tentative D call TRBD1 (5 bases). The CDR3 is 16 amino acids. Per the germline V gene, CDR1 is LNHDA and CDR2 is SQIVND (reference sequence). V was cut by 4 bases and J by 1 base, with 11 bases left in between. CDR3 in amino acids: CASSTLTASGANVLTF. CDR3 bases: TGTGCCAGTAGTACCCTGACAGCGTCTGGGGCCAACGTCCTGACTTTC.

The chain uses TRBV2 and TRBJ2-1; 9 bases agree with TRBD2. V gave up 8 bases and J gave up 9 bases; unmatched junction bases: 11. The CDR3 consists of 14 residues. Germline V gene lookup returns CDR1 SNHLY and CDR2 FYNNEI. The CDR3 nucleotides are TGTGCCAGCGGCGGGAGGGTACTTAGAGGTGAGCAGTTCTTC. It encodes CASGGRVLRGEQFF.

The chain carries TRBV5-1 and TRBJ2-3; no definite D call. V shed 7 bases and J shed 4 bases, with 7 bases lying between them. CDR1 and CDR2 (germline): SGHRS, YFSETQ. The CDR3 consists of 11 residues. CDR3 in amino acids: CASGFSDTQYF. As DNA, the CDR3 is TGCGCCAGCGGGTTTTCAGATACGCAGTATTTT. Full variable domain (remainder filled in from reference TRBV5-1 and TRBJ2-3): KAGVTQTPRYLIKTRGQQVTLSCSPISGHRSVSWYQQTPGQGLQFLFEYFSETQRNKGNFPGRFSGRQFSNSRSEMNVSTLELGDSALYLCASGFSDTQYFGPGTRLTVL.

This clonotype was counted between two and nine times. The chain is built from TRBV4-3 and TRBJ1-6, with a possible D match to TRBD1 (6 bases). Germline V lookup: CDR1 LGHNA, CDR2 YSLEER. The CDR3 loop spans 16 amino acids. Trimming shortened V by 1 base and J by 2 bases, and 9 bases separated the two germline ends. In DNA, the CDR3 is TGCGCCAGCAGCCAAGTGCAGGGGACCTATAATTCACCCCTCCACTTT. Its protein product is CASSQVQGTYNSPLHF.

The rearrangement joins TRBV12-2 to TRBJ2-3; the table's D call, TRBD2, has no DNA check behind it. TRBV12-2 corresponds to a pseudogene. This CDR3 comprises 17 residues. The CDR3 reads CASRSCSGLAGTDTQYF. The CDR3 DNA sequence: TGTGCAAGTCGCTCTTGTTCCGGACTAGCGGGCACAGATACGCAGTATTTT.

This clonotype has just a few counts. This chain links TRBV5-1 with TRBJ2-7, with D perhaps given as TRBD1 or TRBD2 (5 bases each). V was trimmed by 2 bases and J by 3 bases, leaving 15 bases between them. Germline-derived CDR1 and CDR2 are SGHRS and YFSETQ. The CDR3 loop spans 15 amino acids. The CDR3 is CASSLAGTANYEQYF. CDR3 in DNA: TGCGCCAGCAGCTTAGCCGGGACGGCCAACTACGAGCAGTACTTC.